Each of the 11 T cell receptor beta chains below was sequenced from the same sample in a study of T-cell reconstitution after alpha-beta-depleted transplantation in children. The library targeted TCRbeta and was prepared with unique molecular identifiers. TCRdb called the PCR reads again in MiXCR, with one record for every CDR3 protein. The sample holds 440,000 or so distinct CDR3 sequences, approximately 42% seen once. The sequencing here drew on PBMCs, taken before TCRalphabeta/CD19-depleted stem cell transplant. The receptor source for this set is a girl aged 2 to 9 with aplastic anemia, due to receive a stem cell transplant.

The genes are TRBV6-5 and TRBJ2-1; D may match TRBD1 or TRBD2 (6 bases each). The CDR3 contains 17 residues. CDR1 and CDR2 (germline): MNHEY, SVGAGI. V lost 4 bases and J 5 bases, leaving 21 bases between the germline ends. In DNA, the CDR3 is TGTGCCAGCAGTTTGTCTAATGGGGGGCTAGCGAACAATGAGCAGTTCTTC. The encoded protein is CASSLSNGGLANNEQFF.

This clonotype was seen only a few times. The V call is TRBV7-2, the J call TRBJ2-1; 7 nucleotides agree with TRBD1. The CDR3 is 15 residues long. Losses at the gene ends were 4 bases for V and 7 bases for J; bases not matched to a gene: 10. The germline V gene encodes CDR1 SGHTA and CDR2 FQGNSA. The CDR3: CASSSWDSALNEQFF. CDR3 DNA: TGTGCCAGCAGCTCCTGGGACAGTGCCCTTAATGAGCAGTTCTTC.

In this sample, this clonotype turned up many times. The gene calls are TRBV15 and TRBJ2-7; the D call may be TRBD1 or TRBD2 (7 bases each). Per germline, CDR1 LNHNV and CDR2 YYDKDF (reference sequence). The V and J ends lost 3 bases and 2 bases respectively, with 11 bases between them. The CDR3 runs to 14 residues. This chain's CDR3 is CATSSRGGPYEQYF. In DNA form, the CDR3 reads TGTGCCACCAGCAGCAGGGGGGGACCCTACGAGCAGTACTTC.

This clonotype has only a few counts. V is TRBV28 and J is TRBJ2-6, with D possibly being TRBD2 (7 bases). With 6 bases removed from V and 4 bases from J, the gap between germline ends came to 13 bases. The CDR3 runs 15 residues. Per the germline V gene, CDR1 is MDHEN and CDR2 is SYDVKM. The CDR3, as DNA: TGTGCCAGCAGAGAGGGGGGGTACGGGGCCAACGTCCTGACTTTC. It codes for CASREGGYGANVLTF. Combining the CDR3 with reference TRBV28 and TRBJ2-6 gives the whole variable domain DVKVTQSSRYLVKRTGEKVFLECVQDMDHENMFWYRQDPGLGLRLIYFSYDVKMKEKGDIPEGYSVSREKKERFSLILESASTNQTSMYLCASREGGYGANVLTFGAGSRLTVL.

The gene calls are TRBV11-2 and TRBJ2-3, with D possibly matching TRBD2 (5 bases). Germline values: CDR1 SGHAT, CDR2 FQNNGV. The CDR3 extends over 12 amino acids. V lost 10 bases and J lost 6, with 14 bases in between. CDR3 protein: CATRHPGDTQYF. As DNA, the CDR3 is TGTGCCACCCGCCACCCGGGGGATACGCAGTATTTT. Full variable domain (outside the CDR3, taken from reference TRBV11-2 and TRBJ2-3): EAGVAQSPRYKIIEKRQSVAFWCNPISGHATLYWYQQILGQGPKLLIQFQNNGVVDDSQLPKDRFSAERLKGVDSTLKIQPAKLEDSAVYLCATRHPGDTQYFGPGTRLTVL.

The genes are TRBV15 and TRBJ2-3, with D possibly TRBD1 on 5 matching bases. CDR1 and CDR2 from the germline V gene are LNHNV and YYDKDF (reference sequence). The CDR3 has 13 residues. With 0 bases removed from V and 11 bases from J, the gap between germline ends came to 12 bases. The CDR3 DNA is TGTGCCACCAGCAGAGATACTGGGGCCTTGCAGTATTTT. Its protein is CATSRDTGALQYF.

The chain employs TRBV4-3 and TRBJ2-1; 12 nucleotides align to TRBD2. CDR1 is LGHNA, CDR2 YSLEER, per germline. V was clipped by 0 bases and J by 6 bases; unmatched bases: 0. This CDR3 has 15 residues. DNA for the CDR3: TGCGCCAGCAGCCAAGAGGGACTAGCGGGCAATGAGCAGTTCTTC. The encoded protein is CASSQEGLAGNEQFF.

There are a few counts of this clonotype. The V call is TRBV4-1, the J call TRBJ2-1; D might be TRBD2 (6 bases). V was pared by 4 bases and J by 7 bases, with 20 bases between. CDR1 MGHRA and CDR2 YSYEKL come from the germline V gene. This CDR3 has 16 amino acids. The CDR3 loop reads CASSLQSREWLNEQFF. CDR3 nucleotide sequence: TGCGCCAGCAGCCTCCAGTCCCGGGAGTGGTTGAATGAGCAGTTCTTC.

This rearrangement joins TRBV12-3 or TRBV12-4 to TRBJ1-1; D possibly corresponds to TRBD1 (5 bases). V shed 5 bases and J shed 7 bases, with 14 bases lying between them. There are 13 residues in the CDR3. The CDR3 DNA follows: TGTGCCAGCAGTCCCCCCGGAGACAGTGAAGCTTTCTTT. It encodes CASSPPGDSEAFF.

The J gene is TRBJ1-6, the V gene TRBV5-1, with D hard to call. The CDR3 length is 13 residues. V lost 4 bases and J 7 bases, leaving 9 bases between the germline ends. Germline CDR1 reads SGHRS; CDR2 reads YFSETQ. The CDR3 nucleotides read TGCGCCAGCAGCCTGAATGCGAATTCACCCCTCCACTTT. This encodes CASSLNANSPLHF.

CDR3 in DNA: TGCAGCGCGGGACAGGGGATGATTGGTGAGCAGTTCTTC. As protein: CSAGQGMIGEQFF. The gene calls are TRBV29-1 and TRBJ2-1, with 10 nucleotides matching TRBD1. Looked up from germline, CDR1 is SQVTM and CDR2 is ANQGSEA. The CDR3 has 13 residues. V shed 7 bases and J 9 bases; nucleotides not matched to a gene: 9.